A selection of T cell receptor beta chains follows, all from one sample in a study of blood T cells in healthy people across ages. TCRdb redid the calling of the 5' RACE reads with MiXCR, one entry per CDR3 protein. The sample shows over a million distinct CDR3 sequences, approximately 42% of them seen only once. The specimen sequenced was blood. The receptors derive from a woman aged 18-30 years in good health. The CDR3 runs from the conserved cysteine through the conserved F or W. D genes are given only for firm matches. Some rows mark clone size as missing; the rest say once, few, many or name a class of expanded clone.

D gene: TRBD1
V gene: TRBV5-1
clone size: few
J gene: TRBJ2-1
CDR3 protein: CASSWGGTGGYEQFF
CDR3 DNA: TGCGCCAGCAGCTGGGGTGGGACAGGGGGGTATGAGCAGTTCTTC

D gene: .
V gene: TRBV7-9
clone size: .
J gene: TRBJ1-2
CDR3 protein: CASSPSNLGHGYTF
CDR3 DNA: TGTGCCAGCAGCCCCTCTAACTTGGGGCATGGCTACACCTTC

D gene: TRBD2
V gene: TRBV28
clone size: .
J gene: TRBJ2-1
CDR3 protein: CASSPPRLAGVNEQFF
CDR3 DNA: TGTGCCAGCAGTCCGCCCAGACTAGCGGGTGTCAATGAGCAGTTCTTC

D gene: TRBD2
V gene: TRBV10-3
clone size: .
J gene: TRBJ2-7
CDR3 protein: CAISESNGGGGQYF
CDR3 DNA: TGTGCCATCAGTGAGTCGAATGGAGGCGGGGGGCAGTACTTC

D gene: .
V gene: TRBV24-1
clone size: many
J gene: TRBJ2-6
CDR3 protein: CATSGARASGANVLTF
CDR3 DNA: TGTGCCACCAGTGGAGCCCGGGCTTCCGGGGCCAACGTCCTGACTTTC

D gene: TRBD2
V gene: TRBV7-7
clone size: .
J gene: TRBJ2-1
CDR3 protein: CASSLTTSGRIPSPYNEQFF
CDR3 DNA: TGTGCTAGCAGCTTAACCACTAGCGGGAGGATCCCTTCACCCTACAATGAGCAGTTCTTC

D gene: TRBD2
V gene: TRBV18
clone size: .
J gene: TRBJ2-7
CDR3 protein: CASSHGTSGSYEQYF
CDR3 DNA: TGTGCCAGCTCACACGGGACTAGCGGATCCTACGAGCAGTACTTC

D gene: .
V gene: TRBV21-1
clone size: few
J gene: TRBJ1-5
CDR3 protein: CASSKAPNRGPNQPQHF
CDR3 DNA: TGTGCCAGCAGCAAAGCCCCAAACAGGGGACCCAATCAGCCCCAGCATTTT

D gene: .
V gene: TRBV30
clone size: .
J gene: TRBJ2-5
CDR3 protein: CAWYRRELQETQYF
CDR3 DNA: TGTGCCTGGTACAGGCGTGAGCTCCAAGAGACCCAGTACTTC

D gene: .
V gene: TRBV11-3
clone size: many
J gene: TRBJ2-5
CDR3 protein: CASSLGARETQYF
CDR3 DNA: TGTGCCAGCAGCTTAGGGGCAAGAGAGACCCAGTACTTC

D gene: .
V gene: TRBV7-3
clone size: .
J gene: TRBJ2-1
CDR3 protein: CASSPLTGPNEQFF
CDR3 DNA: TGTGCCAGCAGTCCCTTGACAGGTCCCAATGAGCAGTTCTTC

D gene: .
V gene: TRBV29-1
clone size: .
J gene: TRBJ2-3
CDR3 protein: CSAEFQAGTQYF
CDR3 DNA: TGCAGCGCCGAATTTCAGGCAGGTACGCAGTATTTT

D gene: .
V gene: TRBV29-1
clone size: .
J gene: TRBJ2-3
CDR3 protein: CSVALSGTDTQYF
CDR3 DNA: TGCAGCGTCGCACTTAGCGGCACAGATACGCAGTATTTT

D gene: .
V gene: TRBV10-3
clone size: few
J gene: TRBJ1-5
CDR3 protein: CAISEEGGGNQPQHF
CDR3 DNA: TGTGCCATCAGTGAGGAGGGGGGGGGCAATCAGCCCCAGCATTTT

D gene: .
V gene: TRBV20-1
clone size: .
J gene: TRBJ2-6
CDR3 protein: CSARDRGSSRPGANVLTF
CDR3 DNA: TGCAGTGCTAGAGATCGGGGCAGCAGTAGACCTGGGGCCAACGTCCTGACTTTC

D gene: TRBD1
V gene: TRBV7-2
clone size: .
J gene: TRBJ1-5
CDR3 protein: CASSLVGQFSNQPQHF
CDR3 DNA: TGTGCCAGCAGCTTAGTGGGACAGTTTAGCAATCAGCCCCAGCATTTT

D gene: TRBD1
V gene: TRBV20-1
clone size: .
J gene: TRBJ1-3
CDR3 protein: CSAVPGQANTIYF
CDR3 DNA: TGCAGTGCAGTACCGGGACAGGCAAACACCATATATTTT

D gene: TRBD2
V gene: TRBV5-6
clone size: few
J gene: TRBJ2-5
CDR3 protein: CASSSLTSGKKTQYF
CDR3 DNA: TGTGCCAGCAGCTCGCTTACTAGCGGGAAAAAGACCCAGTACTTC

D gene: TRBD1
V gene: TRBV2
clone size: .
J gene: TRBJ1-1
CDR3 protein: CAGRGKEDTEAFF
CDR3 DNA: TGTGCCGGCAGGGGGAAGGAAGACACTGAAGCTTTCTTT

D gene: .
V gene: TRBV25-1
clone size: .
J gene: TRBJ2-1
CDR3 protein: CASSEWSSGGSAYNEQFF
CDR3 DNA: TGTGCCAGCAGTGAATGGTCGAGTGGGGGATCGGCCTACAATGAGCAGTTCTTC

D gene: TRBD1
V gene: TRBV14
clone size: .
J gene: TRBJ2-1
CDR3 protein: CASSQPQGASGYNEQFF
CDR3 DNA: TGTGCCAGCAGCCAACCACAGGGGGCTAGCGGCTACAATGAGCAGTTCTTC

D gene: .
V gene: TRBV21-1
clone size: .
J gene: TRBJ2-7
CDR3 protein: CASSKGPYSHEQYF
CDR3 DNA: TGTGCCAGCAGCAAGGGCCCTTACTCCCACGAGCAGTACTTC

D gene: .
V gene: TRBV2
clone size: few
J gene: TRBJ2-7
CDR3 protein: CASKMGNYEQYF
CDR3 DNA: TGTGCCAGCAAGATGGGAAACTACGAGCAGTACTTC

D gene: .
V gene: TRBV28
clone size: .
J gene: TRBJ1-4
CDR3 protein: CASHQGRGFANEKLFF
CDR3 DNA: TGTGCCAGCCACCAAGGCAGGGGCTTCGCTAATGAAAAACTGTTTTTT

D gene: TRBD2
V gene: TRBV4-1
clone size: .
J gene: TRBJ2-3
CDR3 protein: CASSQDLLAGTDTQYF
CDR3 DNA: TGCGCCAGCAGCCAAGATCTACTAGCGGGCACAGATACGCAGTATTTT